Presented here are 5 T cell receptor beta chains from one specimen sequenced in a study of cytomegalovirus exposure and HLA in healthy donors. Primers for the PCR totalled 60 Vbeta and 13 Jbeta. Assay used: immunoSEQ multiplex PCR; TCRdb lists only in-frame clones, some missing. This repertoire shows some 150,000 clones, roughly 85% found once; its top ten account for 2% to 2.5%. The sequenced sample was PBMCs. The receptors originated from a man aged 40-50 years in good health and CMV-seronegative.

This chain uses TRBV7-2 with TRBJ1-5, with D unresolved. V was cut by 1 base and J by 5 bases, with 6 bases left in between. The CDR3 is 13 amino acids. Germline CDR1 is SGHTA and CDR2 is FQGNSA. The CDR3 DNA reads TGTGCCAGCAGCTTAGAAGCGTATCAGCCCCAGCATTTT. Amino acids: CASSLEAYQPQHF.

The genes are TRBV10-1 and TRBJ1-4, with TRBD1 identical over 11 bases. This CDR3 is 16 amino acids long. The V gene's germline CDR1 is WNHNN and CDR2 SYGVQD (reference sequence). V trimming: 8 bases; J trimming: 3 bases; junction bases outside the gene matches: 8. Here the CDR3 reads CASPKPGQGANEKLFF. CDR3 nucleotide sequence: TGCGCCAGCCCCAAGCCGGGACAGGGGGCTAATGAAAAACTGTTTTTT.

V gene TRBV7-2 combines with J gene TRBJ2-7; 8 positions match TRBD2. Germline CDR1 is SGHTA and CDR2 is FQGNSA. V was pared by 7 bases and J by 6 bases, with 11 bases of the junction left unmatched. The CDR3 extends over 14 amino acids. Here the CDR3 reads CASTQAGESGEQYF. The CDR3 DNA is TGTGCCAGCACCCAAGCGGGAGAGTCGGGCGAGCAGTACTTC.

V gene TRBV5-4 combines with J gene TRBJ2-1; TRBD1 aligns across 9 bases. The germline gives CDR1 SGHNT, CDR2 YYREEE (reference sequence). This CDR3 has 15 residues. Germline trimming cut 0 bases from V and 8 bases from J; bases unmatched to any gene: 6. CDR3 nucleotide sequence: TGTGCCAGCAGCTTGGGGGGACAGGGAGTGGATGAGCAGTTCTTC. Its translation is CASSLGGQGVDEQFF.

The chain recombines TRBV18 with TRBJ2-5; 7 bases align to TRBD2. Looked up from germline, CDR1 is KGHSH and CDR2 is LQKENI. Germline trimming cut 5 bases from V and 5 bases from J; bases unmatched to any gene: 8. The CDR3 spans 14 residues. The CDR3 DNA sequence: TGTGCCAGCTCAAGGCTAGCGGCTGAGGAGACCCAGTACTTC. Amino acid sequence: CASSRLAAEETQYF.